Presented here are 25 T cell receptor beta chains from one specimen sequenced in a study of blood T cell repertoires in COVID-19. Clones were sequenced by immunoSEQ multiplex PCR, and TCRdb holds only the in-frame ones, with some missing. The sample has about 130,000 clones, about 87% seen once. The sequencing sample was made of peripheral blood. Receptor source: a woman aged 55-69 years with acute or convalescent COVID-19.

The V call is TRBV7-8, the J call TRBJ1-1; D perhaps matches TRBD1 (6 bases). V shed 5 bases and J shed 2 bases, with 9 bases lying between them. The CDR3 is 13 amino acids. Germline assignment: CDR1 SGHVS and CDR2 FQNEAQ. This CDR3 is CASSTTGNTEAFF. The CDR3 bases are TGTGCCAGCAGCACGACAGGTAACACTGAAGCTTTCTTT.

The chain recombines TRBV9 with TRBJ2-5; D might be TRBD2 (6 bases). There are 14 residues in the CDR3. CDR1 and CDR2 from the germline V gene are SGDLS and YYNGEE. V was clipped by 2 bases and J by 5 bases, with 13 bases between them. CDR3 coding DNA: TGTGCCAGCAGCGTGGGCGGGATTGGCGAGACCCAGTACTTC. Residues: CASSVGGIGETQYF.

The chain carries TRBV2 and TRBJ2-2; a weak D match, TRBD2 (6 bases). V was pared by 3 bases and J by 0 bases, with 17 bases between. The CDR3 is 18 residues long. Germline-derived CDR1 and CDR2 are SNHLY and FYNNEI. CDR3 coding DNA: TGTGCCAGCAGTGAGGCCACCCCGGGACTTCCGAACACCGGGGAGCTGTTTTTT. This encodes CASSEATPGLPNTGELFF.

This chain connects TRBV20-1 to TRBJ1-4; TRBD1 matches at 11 bases. This CDR3 is 14 amino acids long. Trimming removed 3 bases from V and 7 bases from J; junction bases left unmatched: 4. CDR1 is DFQATT, CDR2 SNEGSKA, per germline (reference sequence). CDR3 residues: CSASLGTGGEKLFF. Here the CDR3 DNA reads TGCAGTGCTAGTCTGGGGACAGGGGGTGAAAAACTGTTTTTT.

The gene calls are TRBV29-1 and TRBJ1-1; 7 bases are a match to TRBD1. This CDR3 has 13 amino acids. Germline V gene data show CDR1 as SQVTM and CDR2 as ANQGSEA. The V gene end was trimmed by 6 bases and the J gene end by 0 bases; junction bases not matched to a gene: 4. CDR3 amino acids: CSVATGLNTEAFF. CDR3 bases: TGCAGCGTGGCGACAGGGCTGAACACTGAAGCTTTCTTT.

The V and J genes are TRBV20-1 and TRBJ1-5; tentatively, D is TRBD1 (6 bases). The germline CDR1 and CDR2 sequences are DFQATT and SNEGSKA (reference sequence). V was cut by 3 bases and J by 3 bases, with 15 bases left in between. The CDR3 consists of 15 residues. CDR3 nucleotide sequence: TGCAGTGCTAGTGTCCGGGCAGGGGACAATCAGCCCCAGCATTTT. This sequence encodes CSASVRAGDNQPQHF.

This chain links TRBV5-1 with TRBJ1-5; D remains unclear. The germline V and J ends were trimmed by 4 bases and 4 bases, with 9 bases remaining between them. The germline V gene has CDR1 SGHRS and CDR2 YFSETQ. The CDR3 loop spans 13 amino acids. CDR3 nucleotide sequence: TGCGCCAGCAGCCAGGACTTGAATCAGCCCCAGCATTTT. The encoded protein is CASSQDLNQPQHF. Drawing the rest from reference TRBV5-1 and TRBJ1-5, the complete variable domain is KAGVTQTPRYLIKTRGQQVTLSCSPISGHRSVSWYQQTPGQGLQFLFEYFSETQRNKGNFPGRFSGRQFSNSRSEMNVSTLELGDSALYLCASSQDLNQPQHFGDGTRLSIL.

V and J are TRBV10-2 and TRBJ2-7, with D maybe TRBD1 (6 bases). V gave up 8 bases and J gave up 3 bases, with 11 bases separating them. Per germline, CDR1 WSHSY and CDR2 SAAADI. The CDR3 covers 12 residues. The chain's CDR3 is CASGDTDYEQYF. The CDR3 region has the DNA TGCGCCAGCGGGGACACGGACTACGAGCAGTACTTC.

The CDR3 here is CASSWSGGRLAGNTIYF. DNA of the CDR3: TGTGCCAGCAGCTGGTCGGGAGGGAGGCTAGCTGGAAACACCATATATTTT. V usage is TRBV3-1 (or the pseudogene TRBV3-2) and J usage is TRBJ1-3; D is undetermined. V lost 5 bases and J 2 bases, leaving 19 bases between the germline ends. The CDR3 is 17 amino acids. The germline V gene has CDR1 LGHDT and CDR2 YNNKEL (reference sequence).

The chain couples TRBV6-1 to TRBJ1-5, with D perhaps TRBD1 (5 bases). This CDR3 has 14 amino acids. Trimming took off 1 base at V and 8 bases at J, with 12 bases between the two ends. The germline V gene encodes CDR1 MNHNS and CDR2 SASEGT. The CDR3 loop is CASSEGAGREPQHF. The CDR3 DNA follows: TGTGCCAGCAGTGAAGGCGCAGGGAGGGAGCCCCAGCATTTT.

The gene calls are TRBV9 and TRBJ2-3, with TRBD2 matching over 10 bases. The CDR3 has 17 amino acids. The germline V gene encodes CDR1 SGDLS and CDR2 YYNGEE. Germline trimming cut 0 bases from V and 0 bases from J; bases unmatched to any gene: 4. CDR3: CASSVEGLATSTDTQYF. CDR3 DNA: TGTGCCAGCAGCGTAGAGGGACTAGCGACCAGCACAGATACGCAGTATTTT. The full variable domain, completed using reference TRBV9 and TRBJ2-3, is DSGVTQTPKHLITATGQRVTLRCSPRSGDLSVYWYQQSLDQGLQFLIQYYNGEERAKGNILERFSAQQFPDLHSELNLSSLELGDSALYFCASSVEGLATSTDTQYFGPGTRLTVL.

As to this clone: Other DNA sequences within the sample encode an identical CDR3. This chain uses TRBV9 with TRBJ1-4, with 11 bases fitting TRBD1. CDR1 is SGDLS and CDR2 is YYNGEE in the germline V gene. Germline trimming cut 3 bases from V and 1 base from J; bases unmatched to any gene: 2. The CDR3 sequence is 16 residues long. CDR3 DNA sequence: TGTGCCAGCAGCGCGGGACAGGGGGGAACTAATGAAAAACTGTTTTTT. It specifies CASSAGQGGTNEKLFF.

The chain uses TRBV19 and TRBJ1-6, with 10 bases aligning to TRBD1. This CDR3 region has 13 residues. CDR1 LNHDA and CDR2 SQIVND come from the germline V gene (reference sequence). CDR3 sequence reads: CAKAGQGNSPLHF. CDR3 DNA sequence: TGTGCAAAGGCGGGACAGGGGAATTCACCCCTCCACTTT.

The chain joins TRBV7-2 to TRBJ2-5; D perhaps matches TRBD2 (6 bases). The V gene lost 2 bases and the J gene lost 4 bases, with 8 bases spanning the gap. In germline, CDR1 is SGHTA, CDR2 FQGNSA. This CDR3 contains 13 residues. For the CDR3, the DNA is TGTGCCAGCAGCTTACGGGGGAGAGAGACCCAGTACTTC. This encodes CASSLRGRETQYF.

The rearrangement joins TRBV19 to TRBJ2-3; no clear D gene. Germline V gives CDR1 LNHDA, CDR2 SQIVND (reference sequence). This CDR3 comprises 13 residues. V lost 5 bases and J lost 0, with 6 bases in between. The CDR3 sequence is CASSYPSTDTQYF. The CDR3 bases are TGTGCCAGTAGTTATCCTAGCACAGATACGCAGTATTTT.

V is TRBV7-9 and J is TRBJ1-4; D ambiguous. Germline values: CDR1 SEHNR, CDR2 FQNEAQ (reference sequence). Trimming removed 8 bases at V and 8 bases at J, with 12 bases between. The CDR3 is made up of 12 amino acids. The DNA of the CDR3 is TGTGCCAGCGCACGCGGGGAGGAAAAACTGTTTTTT. This codes for CASARGEEKLFF.

This chain connects TRBV9 to TRBJ1-3, with 8 bases lining up with TRBD1. Germline V lookup: CDR1 SGDLS, CDR2 YYNGEE. Trimming cost V 2 bases and J 3 bases; bases outside gene matches: 4. The CDR3 runs to 15 residues. The CDR3 sequence: CASSVQGANGNTIYF. The CDR3, as DNA: TGTGCCAGCAGCGTGCAGGGGGCCAATGGAAACACCATATATTTT.

The chain combines TRBV7-2 with TRBJ1-2, with 7 nucleotides matching TRBD1. Germline assignment: CDR1 SGHTA and CDR2 FQGNSA. This CDR3 is 20 amino acids long. With V trimmed by 0 bases and J by 6 bases, 22 bases remained unmatched. CDR3 loop: CASSLASGKGNRGASDGYTF. In nucleotides, the CDR3 is TGTGCCAGCAGCTTAGCGTCCGGGAAGGGGAACAGGGGCGCCTCGGATGGCTACACCTTC.

The chain joins TRBV11-2 to TRBJ2-2; 8 bases agree with TRBD2. The length of the CDR3 is 19 residues. Germline V lookup: CDR1 SGHAT, CDR2 FQNNGV. V shed 1 base and J 4 bases; nucleotides not matched to a gene: 14. The CDR3 nucleotides read TGTGCCAGCAGCTTAGTACAGTCTCGGCGGGAGGCTGCCACCGGGGAGCTGTTTTTT. It yields the protein CASSLVQSRREAATGELFF.

The chain carries TRBV27 and TRBJ1-4; no clear D. Germline V gene lookup returns CDR1 MNHEY and CDR2 SMNVEV (reference sequence). Trimming left V 4 bases short and J 3 bases short, with 15 bases between. The length of the CDR3 is 16 residues. Written as DNA, the CDR3 is TGTGCCAGCAGTTCTACGGTACCGCTACCTAATGAAAAACTGTTTTTT. The encoded protein is CASSSTVPLPNEKLFF.

The V gene is TRBV28, the J gene TRBJ2-7; TRBD2 might be the D (6 bases). The CDR3 totals 12 residues. From germline, CDR1 is MDHEN and CDR2 SYDVKM. V dropped 5 bases and J dropped 4 bases, with 9 bases sitting between them. The CDR3 bases are TGTGCCAGCAGTAGCGGGCCGTACGAGCAGTACTTC. Translating it yields CASSSGPYEQYF.

This chain joins TRBV30 and TRBJ2-1; 14 bases align to TRBD2. Per germline, CDR1 GTSNPN and CDR2 SVGIG (reference sequence). The J segment lost 9 bases and the V segment lost 2 bases, leaving 3 bases of the junction unmatched. The CDR3 extends over 14 amino acids. In nucleotides, the CDR3 is TGTGCCTGGAGTACGGGACTAGCGGGAGTTGAGCAGTTCTTC. Translated, it gives CAWSTGLAGVEQFF.

A word on this clone: Additional DNA sequences in this sample encode the identical CDR3. The V gene is TRBV7-3, the J gene TRBJ2-5, with a tentative D call TRBD1 (6 bases). In germline, CDR1 is SGHTA, CDR2 FQGTGA. The CDR3 loop spans 14 amino acids. Trimming took off 2 bases at V and 1 base at J, with 8 bases between the two ends. In nucleotides, the CDR3 is TGTGCCAGCAGCTTAGCAGGGGTCCAAGAGACCCAGTACTTC. It specifies CASSLAGVQETQYF.

This chain connects TRBV28 to TRBJ1-2; 7 bases match TRBD1. The CDR3 runs 16 residues. CDR1 and CDR2 (germline): MDHEN, SYDVKM. After removal of 1 base from V and 3 bases from J, the junction contained 8 bases not matched to a gene. Written as DNA, the CDR3 is TGTGCCAGCAGTTTATCCTTCCTACAGGGGCACTATGGCTACACCTTC. This encodes CASSLSFLQGHYGYTF.

This chain connects TRBV20-1 to TRBJ2-1; 12 nucleotides align to TRBD1. The CDR3 loop spans 14 amino acids. Germline V gene sequence: CDR1 DFQATT, CDR2 SNEGSKA (reference sequence). Trimming at V came to 3 bases and at J to 6 bases, leaving 3 bases not matched to a gene. The CDR3 sequence: CSASGTGGFNEQFF. The CDR3 region has the DNA TGCAGTGCTAGTGGGACAGGGGGCTTCAATGAGCAGTTCTTC.